The rows below give T cell receptor beta chains drawn from one sample of a study of blood T cell repertoires in COVID-19. Repertoires were generated with immunoSEQ multiplex PCR, while TCRdb's copy carries only in-frame clones and drops some. Of over 95,000 clones in the sample, roughly 88% were seen once. The specimen was peripheral blood. The receptor source for this set is a woman in her 70s who had recovered from COVID-19. Both conserved end residues are part of each CDR3.

length: 14; J: TRBJ1-1; V: TRBV7-3; CDR3: CASSLLPGEGEAFF
length: 15; J: TRBJ1-1; V: TRBV4-3; CDR3: CASSQDRGEGTEAFF
length: 15; J: TRBJ2-5; V: TRBV6-2/TRBV6-3; CDR3: CASSFLRTGGETQYF
length: 18; J: TRBJ2-1; V: TRBV30; CDR3: CAWSAGTSGSNSYNEQFF
length: 14; J: TRBJ1-6; V: TRBV7-2; CDR3: CASSPRDRGSPLHF
length: 15; J: TRBJ2-1; V: TRBV6-4; CDR3: CASSNTDHASGEQFF
length: 13; J: TRBJ2-7; V: TRBV18; CDR3: CASAGTGVHEQYF
length: 13; J: TRBJ1-2; V: TRBV5-4; CDR3: CASRGQGGYGYTF
length: 12; J: TRBJ2-5; V: TRBV6-1; CDR3: CATAGGGETQYF
length: 13; J: TRBJ1-3; V: TRBV29-1; CDR3: CSVVPVSGNTIYF
length: 14; J: TRBJ1-1; V: TRBV10-2; CDR3: CASSSQGGNTEAFF
length: 16; J: TRBJ2-3; V: TRBV9; CDR3: CASSVAGGGGTDTQYF
length: 15; J: TRBJ2-7; V: TRBV10-3; CDR3: CASGTSGVSSYEQYF
length: 14; J: TRBJ1-6; V: TRBV3-1/TRBV3-2; CDR3: CASSQGQGGSPLHF
length: 12; J: TRBJ2-7; V: TRBV30; CDR3: CAWRQGSYEQYF
length: 12; J: TRBJ2-2; V: TRBV19; CDR3: CASTLSGRELFF
length: 15; J: TRBJ1-5; V: TRBV7-2; CDR3: CASSRDRAGNQPQHF
length: 15; J: TRBJ1-3; V: TRBV5-1; CDR3: CASSLGGPSGNTIYF
length: 16; J: TRBJ2-1; V: TRBV7-2; CDR3: CASSLGGTSSYNEQFF
length: 14; J: TRBJ1-2; V: TRBV4-2; CDR3: CASSQEHRDYGYTF